This entry lists 18 T cell receptor beta chains sequenced from one sample in a study of tumor and adjacent non-tumor tissue in lung cancer (dated by TCRdb to the late 2010s). RNA was isolated from bulk, unsorted tissue, and RNA quality was assessed with a NanoDrop ND-1000 and an Agilent 2100. For the normal lung samples, distant non-tumor tissue was collected more than 3 cm away from the tumor edge. Libraries were made using multiplex PCR. TCRdb lists the instrument as Illumina HiSeq 2500. TCRbeta libraries were constructed through three rounds of nested PCR with primers (Table S4) according to protocols adapted from ARM-PCR. TCRdb itself trimmed the public reads at Q25 with fastp, ran MiXCR and retained productive beta chains. Rows with a matching CDR3 protein are joined into one entry that keeps the most common DNA and genes. The sample table holds 44,000 or so distinct CDR3 sequences, of which 60% to 65% were seen once. The ten largest account for around 20% of the sample.

Sample: distant non-tumor lung tissue. The origin of the receptors is a woman in her 40s with non-small cell lung cancer.

The chain links TRBV20-1 to TRBJ2-7; either TRBD1 or TRBD2 may supply D (5 bases each). The V end was cut by 6 bases, the J end by 9 bases, with 21 bases between. Germline CDR1 DFQATT, CDR2 SNEGSKA (reference sequence). The CDR3 has 13 amino acids. CDR3 coding DNA: TGCAGTGCGGATACCGGGACGGTTCACGGGCAGTACTTC. Its translation is CSADTGTVHGQYF.

The sample holds one count of this clonotype. The chain recombines TRBV11-2 with TRBJ2-1, with 16 positions matching TRBD2. The germline V gene encodes CDR1 SGHAT and CDR2 FQNNGV. The CDR3 length is 16 residues. Unmatched junction bases numbered 5, after V lost 8 bases and J lost 4 bases. The CDR3: CASLGTSGGAYNEQFF. The CDR3 nucleotides read TGTGCCAGCCTCGGGACTAGCGGGGGGGCTTACAATGAGCAGTTCTTC.

On this clonotype itself: A read error may explain this, as a much larger clone is one base away. The genes are TRBV28 and TRBJ2-7; no reliable D call. Germline values: CDR1 MDHEN, CDR2 SYDVKM. CDR3 size: 11 residues. The CDR3 spells CASSDPAGQCF. The CDR3, as DNA: TGTGCCAGCAGTGACCCAGCTGGGCAGTGCTTC.

The chain couples TRBV29-1 to TRBJ2-1; 8 nucleotides line up with TRBD2. The CDR3 length is 14 residues. The trim removed 6 bases at V and 9 bases at J, leaving 13 bases unmatched. Germline CDR1 is SQVTM and CDR2 is ANQGSEA. CDR3 sequence (DNA): TGCAGCGTGGGGATGAGCGGGAGCCATTGTGAGCAGTTCTTC. This translates into CSVGMSGSHCEQFF.

In its sample, this clonotype was seen many times. DNA of the CDR3: TGTGCCAGCAGTTTCACGGAAGCAACTAATGAAAAACTGTTTTTT. Translation gives CASSFTEATNEKLFF. The chain uses TRBV7-8 and TRBJ1-4; D call uncertain. CDR1 is SGHVS and CDR2 is FQNEAQ in the germline V gene. V was shortened by 6 bases and J by 0 bases, with 11 bases between the two germline ends. CDR3 size: 15 residues. Full variable domain (rest looked up from reference TRBV7-8 and TRBJ1-4): GAGVSQSPRYKVAKRGQDVALRCDPISGHVSLFWYQQALGQGPEFLTYFQNEAQLDKSGLPSDRFFAERPEGSVSTLKIQRTQQEDSAVYLCASSFTEATNEKLFFGSGTQLSVL.

Note on this clonotype: Relative to the germline gene, one junction end is altered; a read error may explain this. The chain links TRBV11-2 to TRBJ1-6; D is possibly TRBD1 (5 bases). Germline loops: CDR1 SGHAT, CDR2 FQNNGV. The CDR3 is 17 residues long. The DNA for the CDR3 is TGTGCCAGCAGCTCAAGATTATGGACAAACCGGAGTTCACCCCCCCACTTT. This gives the protein CASSSRLWTNRSSPPHF.

Ten or more counts support this clonotype. The genes are TRBV30 and TRBJ2-1; maybe TRBD2 (5 bases). V shed 3 bases and J shed 0 bases, with 9 bases lying between them. The CDR3 runs to 14 residues. Germline assignment: CDR1 GTSNPN and CDR2 SVGIG (reference sequence). The CDR3 here is CAWRRSVSYNEQFF. DNA for the CDR3: TGTGCCTGGAGACGTAGCGTCTCCTACAATGAGCAGTTCTTC.

In its sample, this clonotype was seen many times. The chain carries TRBV4-2 and TRBJ2-2; D might be TRBD1 or TRBD2, each matching 5 bases. Trimming took 1 base from V and 5 from J, leaving 8 bases between them. Germline CDR1 reads LGHNA; CDR2 reads YNFKEQ. The CDR3 has 14 residues. The CDR3 protein is CASSQARGTGELFF. The CDR3 bases are TGTGCCAGCAGCCAAGCGAGGGGTACCGGGGAGCTGTTTTTT.

This clonotype turned up a few times. This may arise from a read error, as a much more abundant clone is one base away. The V call is TRBV5-4, the J call TRBJ2-1; D is unclear. CDR3 length equals 12 residues. CDR1 SGHNT and CDR2 YYREEE come from the germline V gene (reference sequence). Trimming cost V 4 bases and J 5 bases, with 7 bases left between them. CDR3 sequence reads: CASSRPDNEQFF. Written as DNA, the CDR3 is TGTGCCAGCAGCCGTCCGGACAATGAGCAGTTCTTC.

V gene TRBV19 combines with J gene TRBJ1-5, with D unclear. In germline, CDR1 is LNHDA, CDR2 SQIVND (reference sequence). This CDR3 has 19 residues. V was trimmed by 0 bases and J by 5 bases, leaving 23 bases between them. The CDR3 is CASSIDPDLLLYGDQPQHF. Written as DNA, the CDR3 is TGTGCCAGTAGTATAGATCCGGACCTTCTTTTGTATGGGGATCAGCCCCAGCATTTT. Complete variable domain (other parts from reference TRBV19 and TRBJ1-5): DGGITQSPKYLFRKEGQNVTLSCEQNLNHDAMYWYRQDPGQGLRLIYYSQIVNDFQKGDIAEGYSVSREKKESFPLTVTSAQKNPTAFYLCASSIDPDLLLYGDQPQHFGDGTRLSIL.

In the case of this clonotype: A much larger clonotype is one base distant, so this may be a read error. The CDR3 DNA sequence: TGTGCCAGAAGCTTCACCCCCGGGACACATGGCTACACCTTC. Encoded protein: CARSFTPGTHGYTF. The chain joins TRBV5-6 to TRBJ1-2; D might be TRBD1 (6 bases). Germline V CDR1 and CDR2: SGHDT, YYEEEE. This CDR3 region has 14 residues.

About this clonotype itself: This clone may be a read error of a much larger clone one base away. The rearrangement joins TRBV30 to TRBJ2-7, with 7 nucleotides matching TRBD1. In germline, CDR1 is GTSNPN, CDR2 SVGIG (reference sequence). Trimming cost V 4 bases and J 1 base; bases outside gene matches: 10. This CDR3 comprises 15 residues. Here the CDR3 reads CAWINQQGFSYEQYF. In DNA form, the CDR3 reads TGTGCCTGGATTAACCAACAGGGGTTTTCCTACGAGCAGTACTTC.

With regard to this clonotype: One base away lies a much larger clone, so this may be a sequencing read error. V usage is TRBV28 and J usage is TRBJ2-7, with 7 bases aligning to TRBD2. This CDR3 has 16 amino acids. Germline CDR1 is MDHEN and CDR2 is SYDVKM. After removal of 6 bases from V and 3 bases from J, the junction contained 14 bases not matched to a gene. In DNA form, the CDR3 reads TGTGCCAGCAGAGTAGCGGGTTCTCTGGGAGTCTACGAGCAGTACTTC. Its translation: CASRVAGSLGVYEQYF.

Concerning this clonotype itself: Because it lacks the conserved phenylalanine or tryptophan at the end, this CDR3 is likely a read error. Because the CDR3's place on the DNA is in doubt, the DNA is left out and the CDR3 is given as listed by TCRdb. This rearrangement joins TRBV12-3 or TRBV12-4 to TRBJ1-1. Inclusive of both ends, the CDR3 amounts to 13 amino acids. The CDR3 sequence: CASSQRRDTEASL.

A few counts support this clonotype. The rearrangement joins TRBV20-1 to TRBJ1-2; a weak D match, TRBD1 (5 bases). This CDR3 has 12 residues. The V gene lost 6 bases and the J gene lost 0 bases, with 8 bases spanning the gap. Germline V lookup: CDR1 DFQATT, CDR2 SNEGSKA (reference sequence). CDR3 coding DNA: TGCAGTGCGGGACCCTCTAACTATGGCTACACCTTC. It is translated as CSAGPSNYGYTF.

This clonotype appeared many times. The rearrangement links TRBV12-3 or TRBV12-4 to TRBJ2-6; the match to TRBD2 covers 7 bases. The CDR3 length is 16 residues. After removal of 7 bases from V and 2 bases from J, the junction contained 8 bases not matched to a gene. DNA for the CDR3: TGTGCCAGCACCCCAAATGCGGGGGCTGGGGCCAACGTCCTGACTTTC. Protein product: CASTPNAGAGANVLTF.

Of note for this clonotype: One end of the junction does not line up with germline, which may come from a read error. CDR3: CASSVEAGVGEQYF. CDR3 sequence (DNA): TGTGCCAGCAGCGTAGAAGCGGGAGTAGGCGAGCAGTACTTC. J is TRBJ2-7 and V is TRBV11-2; 8 nucleotides line up with TRBD2. The CDR3 has 14 amino acids. CDR1 is SGHAT and CDR2 is FQNNGV in the germline V gene.

This chain joins TRBV11-3 and TRBJ2-1; perhaps D is TRBD1 or TRBD2 (6 bases each). V was clipped by 6 bases and J by 5 bases, with 17 bases between them. The CDR3 runs to 15 residues. Germline V gene lookup returns CDR1 SGHNT and CDR2 YENEEA. CDR3 sequence (DNA): TGTGCCAGCAGTTCAGAGCCCGGGGGCAACAATGAGCAGTTCTTC. Translated, it gives CASSSEPGGNNEQFF.